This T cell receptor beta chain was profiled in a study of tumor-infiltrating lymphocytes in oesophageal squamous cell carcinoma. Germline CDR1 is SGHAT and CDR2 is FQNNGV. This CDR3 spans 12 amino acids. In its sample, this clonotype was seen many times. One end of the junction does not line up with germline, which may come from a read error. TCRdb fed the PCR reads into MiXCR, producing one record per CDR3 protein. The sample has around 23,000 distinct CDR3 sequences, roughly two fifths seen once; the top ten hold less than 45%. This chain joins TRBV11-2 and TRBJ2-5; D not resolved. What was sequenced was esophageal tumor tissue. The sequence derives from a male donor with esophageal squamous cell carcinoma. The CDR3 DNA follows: TGTGCCAGCAGCTTAGCCCAAGGGCCCAGGAACTTC. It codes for CASSLAQGPRNF.